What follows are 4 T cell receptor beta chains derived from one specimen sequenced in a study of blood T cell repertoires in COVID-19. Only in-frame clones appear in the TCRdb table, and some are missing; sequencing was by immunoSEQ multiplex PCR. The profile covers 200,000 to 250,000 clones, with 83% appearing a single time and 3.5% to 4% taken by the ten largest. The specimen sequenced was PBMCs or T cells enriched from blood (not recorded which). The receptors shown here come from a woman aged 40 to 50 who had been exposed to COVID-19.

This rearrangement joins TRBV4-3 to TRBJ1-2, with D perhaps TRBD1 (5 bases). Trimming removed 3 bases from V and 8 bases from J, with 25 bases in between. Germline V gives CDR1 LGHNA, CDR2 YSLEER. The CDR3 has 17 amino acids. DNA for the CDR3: TGCGCCAGCAGCCAGGAGACGTCCCAGACAGTCCCGGTCGGCTACACCTTC. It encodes CASSQETSQTVPVGYTF.

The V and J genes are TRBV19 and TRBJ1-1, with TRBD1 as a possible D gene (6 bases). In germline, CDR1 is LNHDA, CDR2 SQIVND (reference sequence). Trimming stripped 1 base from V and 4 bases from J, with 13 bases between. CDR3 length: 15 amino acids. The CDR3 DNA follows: TGTGCCAGTAGTATAGGGACAGTCGGAACCACTGAAGCTTTCTTT. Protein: CASSIGTVGTTEAFF.

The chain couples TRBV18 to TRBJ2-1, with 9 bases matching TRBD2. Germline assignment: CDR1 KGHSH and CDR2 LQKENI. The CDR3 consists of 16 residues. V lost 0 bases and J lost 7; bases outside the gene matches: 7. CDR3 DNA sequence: TGTGCCAGCTCACCACCGGCTAGCGGGGTGGATAATGAGCAGTTCTTC. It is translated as CASSPPASGVDNEQFF.

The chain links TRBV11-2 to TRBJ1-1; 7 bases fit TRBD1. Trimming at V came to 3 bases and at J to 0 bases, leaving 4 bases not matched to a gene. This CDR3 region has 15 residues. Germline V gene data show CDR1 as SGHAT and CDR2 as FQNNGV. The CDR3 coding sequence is TGTGCCAGCAGCTTGACAGGGCGATTGAACACTGAAGCTTTCTTT. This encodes CASSLTGRLNTEAFF.